This T cell receptor beta chain emerged from a study of shared clonotypes between healthy human individuals. General study findings and limits: Tissues were not sampled, only blood, and their repertoires likely differ. When compared with the clonotypes that were shared by all four sorted-subset donors, the non-shared clonotypes turned out to have lower generation probabilities.

Worth noting for this clone: Its antigen is unknown.

The CDR3 is 11 residues long. Between the trimmed V and J ends, which lost 11 bases and 4 bases, there was a span of 10 bases. The germline gives CDR1 MDHEN, CDR2 SYDVKM. Adults of Caucasian background living in Nashville, Tennessee made up all donors. Several immunoSEQ plates received, in even portions, the genomic DNA of each subset. Clones were read by immunoSEQ multiplex PCR, and TCRdb kept only the in-frame ones, dropping some. The table includes about 1.5 million clones, nearly 99% detected once. Material: naive CD4+ T cells sorted from blood. Sample subset: CD45RA+ positively selected. This chain joins TRBV28 and TRBJ2-3; D is possibly TRBD1 (7 bases). This sequence originates from a man between 25 and 39 years old in good health. CDR3 bases: TGTGCCGGCGGGACAGCAGATACGCAGTATTTT. This sequence encodes CAGGTADTQYF.